This TCR beta chain comes out of a study of control samples from healthy donors and cancer patients. TCRdb's table, derived via immunoSEQ multiplex PCR, lists solely in-frame clones and lacks some. Of about 160,000 clones listed, approximately 94% were seen once; the top ten hold around 15%. CDR1 is PRHDT and CDR2 is FYEKMQ in the germline V gene (reference sequence). CDR3 length: 12 residues. The V end was cut by 4 bases, the J end by 3 bases, with 6 bases between. The TCR originated in a man aged 60 to 69 with colorectal cancer. V usage is TRBV13 and J usage is TRBJ1-1, with D possibly being TRBD1 (5 bases). The specimen was PBMCs. The chain's CDR3 is CASSWGYTEAFF. CDR3 bases: TGTGCCAGCAGCTGGGGGTACACTGAAGCTTTCTTT.